One and the same sample provided the 4 T cell receptor beta chains below, sequenced in a study of metastatic and nonmetastatic thyroid tumors. Every patient underwent thyroid surgery untreated. TCRdb re-called the PCR reads via MiXCR. The table records more than 20,000 clones, roughly 22% of them present only once. The source material was blood. The receptors originated from a female donor with papillary thyroid cancer or a benign thyroid nodule (not recorded which). Some clones in this sample may be carry-over from other donors' samples.

This clone was observed at least ten times. The chain combines TRBV18 with TRBJ2-2, with D tentatively TRBD2 (5 bases). The CDR3 is 15 residues long. Germline CDR1 is KGHSH and CDR2 is LQKENI. V was cut by 4 bases and J by 4 bases, with 13 bases left in between. The CDR3 loop reads CASSLVAGLTGELFF. The CDR3 nucleotides read TGTGCCAGCTCACTCGTTGCTGGACTCACCGGGGAGCTGTTTTTT.

This clone was recorded at least ten times. This chain connects TRBV6-2 or TRBV6-3 to TRBJ2-2, with 9 nucleotides matching TRBD2. Germline CDR1 and CDR2: MNHEY and SVGEGT. The CDR3 spans 14 residues. The V and J ends lost 6 bases and 6 bases, in that order; junction bases with no gene match: 5. The CDR3 loop is CASSFSGSSGELFF. The CDR3 region has the DNA TGTGCCAGCAGCTTTAGCGGGAGCTCCGGGGAGCTGTTTTTT.

With respect to this clone: One base away lies a much larger clone, so this may be a sequencing read error. J is TRBJ2-5 and V is TRBV14, with D possibly being TRBD2 (6 bases). CDR1 SGHDN and CDR2 FVKESK come from the germline V gene. Trimming shortened V by 3 bases and J by 0 bases, and 11 bases separated the two germline ends. The CDR3 runs 15 residues. The CDR3 region has the DNA TGTGCCAGCAGCCATTGGGGACTGCACCAAGAGACCCAGTACTTC. It is translated as CASSHWGLHQETQYF.

This clone was observed many times. This chain connects TRBV20-1 to TRBJ2-6, with D unresolved. Trimming took off 0 bases at V and 0 bases at J, with 18 bases between the two ends. The germline V gene has CDR1 DFQATT and CDR2 SNEGSKA (reference sequence). The CDR3 length is 19 residues. CDR3 nucleotide sequence: TGCAGTGCTAGAGATCTTAAAAGGGTGTCACTCTCTGGGGCCAACGTCCTGACTTTC. Translated: CSARDLKRVSLSGANVLTF.